What follows describes a single TCR beta chain. Antigen specificity is unknown. Through a sample-barcoded 5' primer and a J-beta primer mix, a second PCR was run for roughly 6 to 11 cycles. TCRdb reanalysed the 5' RACE reads using MiXCR and keeps one entry per CDR3 protein. Here the sample spans 1.5 million to 1.9 million distinct CDR3 sequences, 40% to 45% being singletons. This entry comes from a study of blood T cells in healthy people across ages. Study observations and caveats: PBMCs were not sorted, which prevented a conclusive comparison of naive versus antigen-experienced cells.

This sequence originates from a woman aged 18-29 years in good health. The specimen sequenced was blood.

CDR3 coding DNA: TGTGCCAGCAGCACGACAGCCGTGGTAGGTGAGCAGTTCTTC. This sequence encodes CASSTTAVVGEQFF. The chain carries TRBV21-1 and TRBJ2-1; no check of the table's D call, TRBD1, against the DNA was made. TRBV21-1 is recorded as a pseudogene. The CDR3 consists of 14 residues.